This T cell receptor beta chain is drawn from a study of T cell repertoires in cytomegalovirus infection. Study-level background: CMV epitopes, recently identified HLA-C-restricted and well-studied HLA-B-restricted, were used. Shared public TCR beta signatures pointed to both CMV infection and a matching HLA type. Findings of the study overall: Carriers of CMV plus the relevant HLA were identified by cumulative public TCR beta family frequency. Predominance within the ex vivo response was attributable to HLA-C-restricted CMV-specific TCR beta clonotypes.

TCRdb independently ran MiXCR on the reads; one entry per CDR3 protein. There are 450,000 to 600,000 distinct CDR3 sequences in the sample; about 39% occur only once, and around 45% lies in the top ten. This clonotype has a handful of counts. Its specificity is not known. The CDR3 is 14 amino acids. From germline, CDR1 is MNHNS and CDR2 SASEGT. The V gene end was trimmed by 1 base and the J gene end by 15 bases; junction bases not matched to a gene: 11. This material consisted of cultured PBMCs, taken from culture after CMV antigen stimulation. The V call is TRBV6-1, the J call TRBJ2-2; 7 positions match TRBD2. The TCR comes from a human donor in good health (CMV status not recorded). Some clones in this sample may be carry-over from other donors' samples. This CDR3 is CASSEVGGTGWMFF. In DNA, the CDR3 is TGTGCCAGCAGTGAAGTGGGGGGGACGGGGTGGATGTTTTTT.